The clone carrying this TCR beta chain was recorded many times. No antigen is known for it. This entry belongs to a study of response to subunit inactivated influenza vaccine. General study findings and limits: Authors suggested each seasonal flu vaccination may recruit only limited numbers of new T cells.

CDR3 length equals 12 residues. Germline CDR1 SQVTM, CDR2 ANQGSEA. Trimming took 7 bases from V and 4 from J, leaving 11 bases between them. TCRdb used MiXCR to reprocess the RT-PCR reads, holding one entry per CDR3 protein. The table includes around 320,000 distinct CDR3 sequences, roughly 20% detected once. The clonotype comes from a man aged 50 to 69 who received an inactivated influenza vaccine. This sample comprised PBMCs from blood, obtained about 20 months after vaccination. The chain is built from TRBV29-1 and TRBJ1-3, with unresolved D. The CDR3 sequence is CSADGPGNTIYF. The CDR3 DNA sequence: TGCAGCGCCGACGGGCCCGGAAACACCATATATTTT. Filled out from reference TRBV29-1 and TRBJ1-3, the complete variable domain reads SAVISQKPSRDICQRGTSLTIQCQVDSQVTMMFWYRQQPGQSLTLIATANQGSEATYESGFVIDKFPISRPNLTFSTLTVSNMSPEDSSIYLCSADGPGNTIYFGEGSWLTVV.